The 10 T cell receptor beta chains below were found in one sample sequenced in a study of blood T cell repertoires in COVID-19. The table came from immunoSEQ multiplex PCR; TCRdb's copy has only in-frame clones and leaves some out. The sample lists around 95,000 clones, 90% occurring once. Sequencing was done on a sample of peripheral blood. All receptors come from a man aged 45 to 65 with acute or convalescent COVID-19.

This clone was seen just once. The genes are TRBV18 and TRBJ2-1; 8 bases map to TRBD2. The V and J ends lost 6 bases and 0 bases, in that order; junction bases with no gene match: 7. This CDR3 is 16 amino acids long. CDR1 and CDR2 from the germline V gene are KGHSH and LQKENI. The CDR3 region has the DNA TGTGCCAGCTCGACGACGGGAGGGAACTCCTACAATGAGCAGTTCTTC. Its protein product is CASSTTGGNSYNEQFF.

CDR3 sequence (DNA): TGTGCCAGCAGCTCGCAAACAGGGGTTAACACTGAAGCTTTCTTT. Its translation is CASSSQTGVNTEAFF. The gene calls are TRBV5-4 and TRBJ1-1; TRBD1 matches 7 bases. The V and J ends lost 3 bases and 2 bases, in that order; junction bases with no gene match: 7. This CDR3 has 15 residues. CDR1 is SGHNT, CDR2 YYREEE, per germline (reference sequence).

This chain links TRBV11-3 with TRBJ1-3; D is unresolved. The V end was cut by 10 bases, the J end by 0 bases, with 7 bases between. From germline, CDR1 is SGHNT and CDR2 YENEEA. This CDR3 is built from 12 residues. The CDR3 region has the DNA TGTGCCATCCAGATCTCTGGAAACACCATATATTTT. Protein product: CAIQISGNTIYF.

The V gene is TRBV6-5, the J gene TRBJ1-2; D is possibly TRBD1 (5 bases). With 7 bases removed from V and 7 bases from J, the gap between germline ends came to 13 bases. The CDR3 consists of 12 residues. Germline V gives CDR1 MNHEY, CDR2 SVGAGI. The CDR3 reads CASKLQDTGYTF. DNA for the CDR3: TGTGCCAGCAAGCTACAGGATACTGGCTACACCTTC.

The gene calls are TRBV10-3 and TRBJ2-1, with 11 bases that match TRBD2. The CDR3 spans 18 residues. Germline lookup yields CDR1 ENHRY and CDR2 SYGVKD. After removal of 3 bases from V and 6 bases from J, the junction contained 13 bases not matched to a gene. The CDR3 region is CAISDSGRARRGLNEQFF. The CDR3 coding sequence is TGTGCCATCAGTGATAGCGGGAGGGCCAGGAGGGGCCTCAATGAGCAGTTCTTC.

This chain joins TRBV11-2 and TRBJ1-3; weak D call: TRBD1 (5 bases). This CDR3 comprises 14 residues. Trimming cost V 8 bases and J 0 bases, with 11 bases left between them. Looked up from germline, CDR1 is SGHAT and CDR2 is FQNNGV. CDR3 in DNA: TGTGCCAGCTCCGGGGACTACTCTGGAAACACCATATATTTT. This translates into CASSGDYSGNTIYF.

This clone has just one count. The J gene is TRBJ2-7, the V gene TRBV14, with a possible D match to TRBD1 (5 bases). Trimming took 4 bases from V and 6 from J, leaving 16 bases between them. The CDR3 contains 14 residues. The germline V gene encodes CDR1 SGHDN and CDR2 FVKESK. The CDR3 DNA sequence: TGTGCCAGCAGCCCGTTTCAAGGGGCTCTCGAGCAGTACTTC. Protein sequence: CASSPFQGALEQYF.

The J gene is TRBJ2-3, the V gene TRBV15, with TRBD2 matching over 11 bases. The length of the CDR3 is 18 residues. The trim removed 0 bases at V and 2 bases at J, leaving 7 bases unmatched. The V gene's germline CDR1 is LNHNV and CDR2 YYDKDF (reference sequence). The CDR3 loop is CATSREASGRSLTDTQYF. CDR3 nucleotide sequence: TGTGCCACCAGCAGAGAGGCTAGCGGGAGGTCTCTCACAGATACGCAGTATTTT.

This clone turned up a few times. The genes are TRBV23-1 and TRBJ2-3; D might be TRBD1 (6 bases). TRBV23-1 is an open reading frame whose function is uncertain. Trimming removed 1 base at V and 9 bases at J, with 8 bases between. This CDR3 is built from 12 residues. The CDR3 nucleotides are TGCGCCAGCAGTCAATTTACAGGGACGCAGTATTTT. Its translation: CASSQFTGTQYF.

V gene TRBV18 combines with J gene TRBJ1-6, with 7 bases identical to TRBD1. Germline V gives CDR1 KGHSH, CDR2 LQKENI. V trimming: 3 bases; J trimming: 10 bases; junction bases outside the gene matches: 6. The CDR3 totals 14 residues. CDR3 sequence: CASSPVQGTSPLHF. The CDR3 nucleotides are TGTGCCAGCTCACCGGTACAGGGGACCTCACCCCTCCACTTT.